This T cell receptor beta chain was recorded in a study of T cell repertoires in cytomegalovirus infection. About the research overall: Recently described HLA-C-restricted plus well-studied HLA-B-restricted CMV epitopes were used. Carrying CMV and the relevant HLA type showed in public TCR beta signatures. General study results and limits: Individuals carrying CMV plus the relevant HLA were identified by cumulative frequency of public TCR beta families.

Details on this clonotype: Its target is unknown.

TCRdb analysed the reads with MiXCR anew, one entry per CDR3 protein. The sample carries a few hundred thousand distinct CDR3 sequences, 20% to 25% recorded once. This receptor was obtained from a human donor in good health (CMV status not recorded). Some clones in this sample may be carry-over from other donors' samples. This specimen consisted of cultured PBMCs, obtained from culture after CMV antigen stimulation.

CDR3 sequence reads: CASSDRVTGEEQYF. CDR3 DNA sequence: TGTGCCAGCAGCGACCGCGTGACAGGGGAAGAGCAGTACTTC. The V and J genes are TRBV25-1 and TRBJ2-7; 8 bases agree with TRBD1. The germline CDR1 and CDR2 sequences are MGHDK and SYGVNS. V lost 6 bases and J lost 7; bases outside the gene matches: 11. CDR3 length: 14 amino acids.